Following are 6 T cell receptor beta chains from one sample sequenced in a study of blood T cell repertoires in COVID-19. This table comes from immunoSEQ multiplex PCR, and its TCRdb copy is limited to in-frame clones, with some not included. This sample carries tens of thousands of clones, around 85% of them seen once, and the ten largest clones take around a sixth. Sequenced input: peripheral blood. The origin of the receptors is a man older than 75 in a cohort sampled during active COVID-19.

The chain recombines TRBV28 with TRBJ1-2; TRBD1 is a possible D gene (5 bases). Trimming stripped 5 bases from V and 4 bases from J, with 5 bases between. Germline CDR1 MDHEN, CDR2 SYDVKM. CDR3 length: 11 residues. In DNA, the CDR3 is TGTGCCAGCAGTCAGGGCTATGGCTACACCTTC. Residues: CASSQGYGYTF.

The chain combines TRBV24-1 with TRBJ1-2; tentative D call: TRBD1 (6 bases). This CDR3 is 14 amino acids long. The germline CDR1 and CDR2 sequences are KGHDR and SFDVKD. V lost 3 bases and J 8 bases, leaving 15 bases between the germline ends. CDR3 bases: TGTGCCACCAGTGATCCTACAGGGAATCGCGGCTACACCTTC. Translated: CATSDPTGNRGYTF.

The chain carries TRBV18 and TRBJ2-7; D remains unclear. Trimming stripped 5 bases from V and 2 bases from J, with 13 bases between. The germline CDR1 and CDR2 sequences are KGHSH and LQKENI. This CDR3 region has 14 residues. CDR3 nucleotide sequence: TGTGCCAGCTCAGATGGAGTACTAACCTACGAGCAGTACTTC. Protein: CASSDGVLTYEQYF.

This sequence joins TRBV6-2 or TRBV6-3 and TRBJ2-3; a possible D gene is TRBD1 (5 bases). V shed 3 bases and J shed 2 bases, with 12 bases lying between them. Germline-derived CDR1 and CDR2 are MNHEY and SVGEGT. The CDR3 extends over 15 amino acids. The CDR3, as DNA: TGTGCCAGCAGTTATCGACAGATCCCCACAGATACGCAGTATTTT. It encodes CASSYRQIPTDTQYF.

The CDR3 is CASSQVERGYNEQFF. The CDR3 bases are TGTGCCAGCAGCCAAGTAGAGCGGGGGTACAATGAGCAGTTCTTC. This chain links TRBV3-1 (or the pseudogene TRBV3-2) with TRBJ2-1; 8 bases map to TRBD2. The ends lost 1 base at V and 4 bases at J; junction bases unmatched: 3. The CDR3 runs 15 residues. CDR1 and CDR2 (germline): LGHDT, YNNKEL (reference sequence).

This clone appeared once. This rearrangement joins TRBV5-4 to TRBJ2-7; D is perhaps TRBD2 (7 bases). Trimming pared 4 bases from V and 4 bases from J, leaving 18 bases between. The CDR3 has 15 amino acids. The germline V gene encodes CDR1 SGHNT and CDR2 YYREEE (reference sequence). The DNA of the CDR3 is TGTGCCAGCAGCCTAGATTGGGGAGGGGGGTACGAGCAGTACTTC. Protein: CASSLDWGGGYEQYF.